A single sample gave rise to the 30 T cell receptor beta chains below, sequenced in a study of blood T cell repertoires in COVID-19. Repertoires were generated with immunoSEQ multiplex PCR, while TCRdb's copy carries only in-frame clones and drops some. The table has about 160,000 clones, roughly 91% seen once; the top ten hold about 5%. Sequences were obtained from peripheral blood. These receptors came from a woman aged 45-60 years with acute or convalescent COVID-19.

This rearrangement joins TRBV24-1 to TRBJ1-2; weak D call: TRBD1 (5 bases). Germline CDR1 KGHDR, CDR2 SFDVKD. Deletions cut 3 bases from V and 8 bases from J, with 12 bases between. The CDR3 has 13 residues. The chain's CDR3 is CATSDQGLRGYTF. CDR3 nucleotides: TGTGCCACCAGTGATCAGGGTCTTCGGGGCTACACCTTC.

CDR3 sequence: CASSLGQGGSGQPQHF. The DNA of the CDR3 is TGTGCCAGCAGCCTGGGACAGGGAGGATCAGGACAGCCCCAGCATTTT. This chain connects TRBV7-9 to TRBJ1-5, with 9 bases lining up with TRBD1. The CDR3 is 16 residues long. Germline values: CDR1 SEHNR, CDR2 FQNEAQ (reference sequence). After removal of 5 bases from V and 7 bases from J, the junction contained 12 bases not matched to a gene.

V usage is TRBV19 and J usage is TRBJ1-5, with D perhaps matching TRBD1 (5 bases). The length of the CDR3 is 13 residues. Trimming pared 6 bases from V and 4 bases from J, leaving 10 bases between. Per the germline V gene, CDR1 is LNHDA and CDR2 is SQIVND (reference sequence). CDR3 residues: CASRDQGNQPQHF. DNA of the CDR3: TGTGCCAGTAGGGATCAGGGTAATCAGCCCCAGCATTTT.

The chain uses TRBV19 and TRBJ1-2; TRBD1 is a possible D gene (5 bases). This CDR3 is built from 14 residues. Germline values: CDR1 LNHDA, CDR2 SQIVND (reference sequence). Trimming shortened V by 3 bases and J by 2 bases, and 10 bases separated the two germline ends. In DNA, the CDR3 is TGTGCCAGTAGTATGATCCGGACAAACTATGGCTACACCTTC. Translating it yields CASSMIRTNYGYTF.

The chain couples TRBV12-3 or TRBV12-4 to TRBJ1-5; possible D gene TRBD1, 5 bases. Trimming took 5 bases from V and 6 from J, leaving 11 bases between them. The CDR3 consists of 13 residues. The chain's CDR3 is CASSRQTGQPQHF. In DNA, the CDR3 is TGTGCCAGCAGTAGACAGACGGGTCAGCCCCAGCATTTT.

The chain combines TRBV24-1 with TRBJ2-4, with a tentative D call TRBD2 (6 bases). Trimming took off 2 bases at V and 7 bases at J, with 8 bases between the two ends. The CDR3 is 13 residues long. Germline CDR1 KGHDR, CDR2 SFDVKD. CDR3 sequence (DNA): TGTGCCACCAGTGATTGGAGGGCGAACATTCAGTACTTC. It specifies CATSDWRANIQYF.

The CDR3 here is CASSLVLQGFGSPLHF. The CDR3 coding sequence is TGCGCCAGCAGCTTGGTTCTACAGGGATTTGGTTCACCCCTCCACTTT. The chain couples TRBV5-1 to TRBJ1-6, with a possible D match to TRBD1 (6 bases). Trimming took 0 bases from V and 9 from J, leaving 16 bases between them. Looked up from germline, CDR1 is SGHRS and CDR2 is YFSETQ. The CDR3 sequence is 16 residues long.

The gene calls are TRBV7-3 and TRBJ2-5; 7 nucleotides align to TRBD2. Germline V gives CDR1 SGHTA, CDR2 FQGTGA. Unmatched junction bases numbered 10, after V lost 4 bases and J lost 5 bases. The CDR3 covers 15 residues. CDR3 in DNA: TGTGCCAGCAGCTCGCGGGGGAGAGCCATGGAGACCCAGTACTTC. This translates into CASSSRGRAMETQYF.

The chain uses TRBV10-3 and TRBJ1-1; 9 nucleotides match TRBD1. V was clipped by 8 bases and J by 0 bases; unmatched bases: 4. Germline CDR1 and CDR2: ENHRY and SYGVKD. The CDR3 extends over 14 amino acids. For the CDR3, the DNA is TGTGCCATCTCCAGGACAGGGGTGAACACTGAAGCTTTCTTT. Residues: CAISRTGVNTEAFF.

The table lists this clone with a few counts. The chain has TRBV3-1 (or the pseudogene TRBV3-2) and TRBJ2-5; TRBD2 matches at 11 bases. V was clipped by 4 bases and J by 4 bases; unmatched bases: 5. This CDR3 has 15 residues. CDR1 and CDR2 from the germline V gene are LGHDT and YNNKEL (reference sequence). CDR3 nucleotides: TGTGCCAGCAGCCCCCCCACTAGCGGGGGAGAGACCCAGTACTTC. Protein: CASSPPTSGGETQYF.

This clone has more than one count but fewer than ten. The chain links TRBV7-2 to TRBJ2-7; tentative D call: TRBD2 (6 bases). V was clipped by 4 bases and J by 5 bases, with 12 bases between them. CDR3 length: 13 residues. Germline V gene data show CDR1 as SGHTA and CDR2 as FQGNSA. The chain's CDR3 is CASSSGLIDEQYF. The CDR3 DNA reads TGTGCCAGCAGCTCCGGACTAATCGACGAGCAGTACTTC.

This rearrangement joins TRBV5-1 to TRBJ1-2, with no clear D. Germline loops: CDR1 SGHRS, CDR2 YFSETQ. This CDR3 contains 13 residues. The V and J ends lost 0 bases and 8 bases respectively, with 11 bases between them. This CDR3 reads CASSLGTAKGYTF. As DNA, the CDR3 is TGCGCCAGCAGCTTGGGGACTGCAAAGGGCTACACCTTC.

CDR3 bases: TGCAGTGCTAGTAAGGGGACAGGGTACGAGCAGTACTTC. It translates to CSASKGTGYEQYF. The V gene is TRBV20-1, the J gene TRBJ2-7, with 9 bases matching TRBD1. The CDR3 runs to 13 residues. Per the germline V gene, CDR1 is DFQATT and CDR2 is SNEGSKA (reference sequence). The V gene end was trimmed by 3 bases and the J gene end by 4 bases; junction bases not matched to a gene: 4.

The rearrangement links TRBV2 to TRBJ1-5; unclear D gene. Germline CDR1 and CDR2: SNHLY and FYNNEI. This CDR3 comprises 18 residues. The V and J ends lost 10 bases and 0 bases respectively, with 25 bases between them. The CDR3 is CATSVAGRQALSNQPQHF. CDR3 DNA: TGTGCCACTTCGGTGGCGGGCAGACAAGCCCTTAGCAATCAGCCCCAGCATTTT.

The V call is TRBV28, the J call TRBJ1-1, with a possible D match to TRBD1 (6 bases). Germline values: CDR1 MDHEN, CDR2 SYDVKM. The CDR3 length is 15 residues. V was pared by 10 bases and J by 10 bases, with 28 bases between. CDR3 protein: CATTLRAGTSAIAFF. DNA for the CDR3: TGTGCCACCACCCTTAGGGCCGGGACATCGGCGATAGCTTTCTTT.

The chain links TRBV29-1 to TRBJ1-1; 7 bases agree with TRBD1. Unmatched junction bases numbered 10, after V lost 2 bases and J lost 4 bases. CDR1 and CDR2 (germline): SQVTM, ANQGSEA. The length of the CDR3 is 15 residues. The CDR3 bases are TGCAGCGTTGAACGCCTTGAGGGGGCGGCCACTGAAGCTTTCTTT. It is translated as CSVERLEGAATEAFF.

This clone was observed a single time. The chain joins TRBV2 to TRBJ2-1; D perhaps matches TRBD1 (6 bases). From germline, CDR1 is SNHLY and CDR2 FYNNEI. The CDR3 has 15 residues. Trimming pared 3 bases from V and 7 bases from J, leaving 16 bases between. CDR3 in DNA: TGTGCCAGCAGTGATATTGGGGACATTACAAATGAGCAGTTCTTC. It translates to CASSDIGDITNEQFF.

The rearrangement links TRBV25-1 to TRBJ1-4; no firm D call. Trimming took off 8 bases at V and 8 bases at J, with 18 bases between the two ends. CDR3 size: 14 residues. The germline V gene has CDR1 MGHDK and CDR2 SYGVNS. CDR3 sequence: CASPKEVNREKLFF. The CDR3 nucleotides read TGTGCCAGCCCCAAGGAGGTAAACCGGGAAAAACTGTTTTTT.

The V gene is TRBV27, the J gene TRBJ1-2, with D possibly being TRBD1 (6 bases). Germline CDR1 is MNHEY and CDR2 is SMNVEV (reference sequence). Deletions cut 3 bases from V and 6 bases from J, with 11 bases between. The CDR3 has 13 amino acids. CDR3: CASSFPQGDGYTF. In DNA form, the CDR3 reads TGTGCCAGCAGTTTCCCACAGGGCGATGGCTACACCTTC.

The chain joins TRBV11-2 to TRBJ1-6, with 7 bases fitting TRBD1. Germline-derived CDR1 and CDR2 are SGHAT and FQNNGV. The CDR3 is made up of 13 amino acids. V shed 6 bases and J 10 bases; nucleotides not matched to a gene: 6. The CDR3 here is CASRQGVRSPLHF. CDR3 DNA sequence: TGTGCCAGCAGGCAGGGGGTCCGGTCACCCCTCCACTTT.

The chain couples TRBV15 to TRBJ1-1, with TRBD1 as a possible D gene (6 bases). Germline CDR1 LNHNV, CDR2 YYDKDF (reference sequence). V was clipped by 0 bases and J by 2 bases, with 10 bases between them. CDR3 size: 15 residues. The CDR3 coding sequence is TGTGCCACCAGCAGAGAGACAGGTCCTAACACTGAAGCTTTCTTT. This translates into CATSRETGPNTEAFF.

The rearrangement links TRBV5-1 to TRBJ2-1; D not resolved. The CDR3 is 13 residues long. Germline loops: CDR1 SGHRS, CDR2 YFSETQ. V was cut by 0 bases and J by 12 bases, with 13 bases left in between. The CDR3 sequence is CASSLELYGRQFF. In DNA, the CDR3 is TGCGCCAGCAGCTTGGAATTATACGGTCGGCAGTTCTTC.

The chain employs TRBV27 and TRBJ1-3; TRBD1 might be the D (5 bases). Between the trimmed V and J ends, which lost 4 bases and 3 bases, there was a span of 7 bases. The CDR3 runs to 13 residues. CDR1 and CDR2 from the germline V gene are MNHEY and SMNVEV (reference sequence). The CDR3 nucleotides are TGTGCCAGCAGTTCCAGGGTTGGAAACACCATATATTTT. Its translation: CASSSRVGNTIYF.

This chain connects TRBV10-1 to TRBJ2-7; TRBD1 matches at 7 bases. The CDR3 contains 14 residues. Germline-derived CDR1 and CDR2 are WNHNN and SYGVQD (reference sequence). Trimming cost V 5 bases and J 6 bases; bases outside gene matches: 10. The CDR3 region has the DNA TGCGCCAGCAGTCAAATGACAGGGTGGAGCGAGCAGTACTTC. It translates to CASSQMTGWSEQYF.

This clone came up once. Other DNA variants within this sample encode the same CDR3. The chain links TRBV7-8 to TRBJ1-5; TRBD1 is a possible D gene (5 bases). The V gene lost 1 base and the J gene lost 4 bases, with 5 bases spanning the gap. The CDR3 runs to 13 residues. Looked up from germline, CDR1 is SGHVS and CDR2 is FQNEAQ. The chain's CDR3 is CASSLDRNQPQHF. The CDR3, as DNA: TGTGCCAGCAGCTTAGACAGGAATCAGCCCCAGCATTTT. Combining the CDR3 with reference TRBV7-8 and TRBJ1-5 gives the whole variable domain GAGVSQSPRYKVAKRGQDVALRCDPISGHVSLFWYQQALGQGPEFLTYFQNEAQLDKSGLPSDRFFAERPEGSVSTLKIQRTQQEDSAVYLCASSLDRNQPQHFGDGTRLSIL.

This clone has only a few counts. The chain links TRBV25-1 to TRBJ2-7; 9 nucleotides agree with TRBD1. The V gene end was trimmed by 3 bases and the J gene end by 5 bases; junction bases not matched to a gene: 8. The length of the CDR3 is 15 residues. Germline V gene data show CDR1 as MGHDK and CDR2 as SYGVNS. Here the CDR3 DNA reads TGTGCCAGCAGTGAGGACCGGGACAGGGTCCACGAGCAGTACTTC. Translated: CASSEDRDRVHEQYF.

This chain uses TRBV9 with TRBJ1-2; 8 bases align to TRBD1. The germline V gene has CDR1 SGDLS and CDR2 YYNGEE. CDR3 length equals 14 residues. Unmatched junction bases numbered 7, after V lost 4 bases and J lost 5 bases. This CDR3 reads CASSPTTGDYGYTF. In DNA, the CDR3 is TGTGCCAGCAGCCCGACGACAGGGGATTATGGCTACACCTTC.

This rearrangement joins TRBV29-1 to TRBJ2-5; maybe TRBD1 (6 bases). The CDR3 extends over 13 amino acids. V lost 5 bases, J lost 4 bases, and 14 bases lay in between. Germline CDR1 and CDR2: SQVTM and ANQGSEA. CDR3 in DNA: TGCAGCGTTCCGATGACAGGAAGAGAGACCCAGTACTTC. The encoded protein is CSVPMTGRETQYF.

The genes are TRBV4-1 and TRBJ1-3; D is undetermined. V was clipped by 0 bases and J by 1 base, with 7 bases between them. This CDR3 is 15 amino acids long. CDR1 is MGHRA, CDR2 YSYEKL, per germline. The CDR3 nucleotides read TGCGCCAGCAGCCAAGATCCAGTATCTGGAAACACCATATATTTT. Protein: CASSQDPVSGNTIYF.

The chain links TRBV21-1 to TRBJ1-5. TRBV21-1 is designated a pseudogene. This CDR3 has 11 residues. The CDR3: CGGRGNQPQHF. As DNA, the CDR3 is TGCGGGGGAAGAGGCAATCAGCCCCAGCATTTT.